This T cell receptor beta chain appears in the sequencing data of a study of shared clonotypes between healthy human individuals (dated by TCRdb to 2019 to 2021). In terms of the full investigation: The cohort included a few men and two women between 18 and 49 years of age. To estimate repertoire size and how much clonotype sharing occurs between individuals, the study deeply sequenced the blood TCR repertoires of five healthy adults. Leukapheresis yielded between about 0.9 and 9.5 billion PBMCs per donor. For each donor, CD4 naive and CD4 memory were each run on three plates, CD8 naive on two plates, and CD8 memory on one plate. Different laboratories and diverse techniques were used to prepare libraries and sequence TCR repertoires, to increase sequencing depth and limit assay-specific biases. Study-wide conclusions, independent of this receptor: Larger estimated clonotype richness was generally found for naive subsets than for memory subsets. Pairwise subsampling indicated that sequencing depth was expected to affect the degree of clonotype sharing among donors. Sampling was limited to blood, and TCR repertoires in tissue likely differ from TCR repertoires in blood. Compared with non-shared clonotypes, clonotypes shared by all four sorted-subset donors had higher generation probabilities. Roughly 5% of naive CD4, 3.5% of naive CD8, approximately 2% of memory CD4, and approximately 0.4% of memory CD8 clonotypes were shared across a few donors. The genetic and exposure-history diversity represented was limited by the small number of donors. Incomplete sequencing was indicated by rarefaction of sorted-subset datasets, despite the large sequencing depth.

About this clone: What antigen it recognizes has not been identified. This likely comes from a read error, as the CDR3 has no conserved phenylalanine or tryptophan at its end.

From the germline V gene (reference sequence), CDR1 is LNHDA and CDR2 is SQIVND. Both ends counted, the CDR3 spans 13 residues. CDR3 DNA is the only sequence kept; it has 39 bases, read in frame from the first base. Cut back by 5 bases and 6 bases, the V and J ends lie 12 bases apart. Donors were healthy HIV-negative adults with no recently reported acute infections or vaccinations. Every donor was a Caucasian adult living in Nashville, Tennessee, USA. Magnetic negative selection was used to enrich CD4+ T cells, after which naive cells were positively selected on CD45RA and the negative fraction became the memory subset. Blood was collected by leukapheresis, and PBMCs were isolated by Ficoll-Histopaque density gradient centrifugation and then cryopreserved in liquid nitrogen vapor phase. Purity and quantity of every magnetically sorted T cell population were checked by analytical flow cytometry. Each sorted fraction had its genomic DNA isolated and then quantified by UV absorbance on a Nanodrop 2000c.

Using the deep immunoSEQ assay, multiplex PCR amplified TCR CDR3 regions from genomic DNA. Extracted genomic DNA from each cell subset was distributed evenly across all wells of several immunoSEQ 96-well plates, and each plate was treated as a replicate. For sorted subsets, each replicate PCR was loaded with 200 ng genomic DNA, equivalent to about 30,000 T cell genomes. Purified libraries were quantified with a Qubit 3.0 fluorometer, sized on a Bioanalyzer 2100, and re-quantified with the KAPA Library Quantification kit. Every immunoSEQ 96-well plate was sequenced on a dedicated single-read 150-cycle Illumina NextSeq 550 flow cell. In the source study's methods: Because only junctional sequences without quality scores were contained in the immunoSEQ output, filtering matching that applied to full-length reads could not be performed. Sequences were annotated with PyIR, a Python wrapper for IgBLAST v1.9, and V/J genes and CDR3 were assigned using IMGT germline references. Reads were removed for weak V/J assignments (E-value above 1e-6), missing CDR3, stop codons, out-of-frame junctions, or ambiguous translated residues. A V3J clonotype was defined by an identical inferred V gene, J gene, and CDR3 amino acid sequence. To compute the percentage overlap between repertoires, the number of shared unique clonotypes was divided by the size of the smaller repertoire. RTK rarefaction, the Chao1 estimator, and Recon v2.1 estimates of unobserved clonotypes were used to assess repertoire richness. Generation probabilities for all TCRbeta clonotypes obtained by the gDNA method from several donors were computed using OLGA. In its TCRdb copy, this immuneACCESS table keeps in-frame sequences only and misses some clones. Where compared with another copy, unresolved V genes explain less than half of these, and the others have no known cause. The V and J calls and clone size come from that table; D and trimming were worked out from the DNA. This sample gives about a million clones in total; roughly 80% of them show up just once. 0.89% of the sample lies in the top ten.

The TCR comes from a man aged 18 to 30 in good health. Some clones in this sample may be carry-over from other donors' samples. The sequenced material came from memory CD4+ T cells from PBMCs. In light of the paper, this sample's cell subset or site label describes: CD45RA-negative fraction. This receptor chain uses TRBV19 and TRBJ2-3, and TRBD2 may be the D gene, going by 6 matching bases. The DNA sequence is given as TGTGCCAGTAGTTCCCCCCTAGCGGATACGCAGTATTCT. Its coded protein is CASSSPLADTQYS.